The sequence of this TCR beta chain was determined in a study of response to subunit inactivated influenza vaccine. TCRdb passed the RT-PCR reads through MiXCR, listing each CDR3 protein once. The sample includes roughly 700,000 distinct CDR3 sequences, about 15% of them seen just once. General study points: Authors suggested that a seasonal influenza vaccination recruits few new T cells each time.

A few counts support this clonotype. Its antigen is as yet unknown. Sequenced material: PBMCs from blood, taken 14 days before vaccination. The TCR was taken from a man aged 45-65 years who received an inactivated influenza vaccine.

The CDR3 DNA reads as TGTGCCAGCAGTGGGACTGGGGATGAGCAGTTCTTC. Its protein product is CASSGTGDEQFF. V usage is TRBV25-1 and J usage is TRBJ2-1, with D perhaps TRBD2 (5 bases). V lost 4 bases and J 8 bases, leaving 9 bases between the germline ends. Per the germline V gene, CDR1 is MGHDK and CDR2 is SYGVNS. CDR3 length: 12 amino acids. The full variable domain, rest sourced from reference TRBV25-1 and TRBJ2-1, is EADIYQTPRYLVIGTGKKITLECSQTMGHDKMYWYQQDPGMELHLIHYSYGVNSTEKGDLSSESTVSRIRTEHFPLTLESARPSHTSQYLCASSGTGDEQFFGPGTRLTVL.